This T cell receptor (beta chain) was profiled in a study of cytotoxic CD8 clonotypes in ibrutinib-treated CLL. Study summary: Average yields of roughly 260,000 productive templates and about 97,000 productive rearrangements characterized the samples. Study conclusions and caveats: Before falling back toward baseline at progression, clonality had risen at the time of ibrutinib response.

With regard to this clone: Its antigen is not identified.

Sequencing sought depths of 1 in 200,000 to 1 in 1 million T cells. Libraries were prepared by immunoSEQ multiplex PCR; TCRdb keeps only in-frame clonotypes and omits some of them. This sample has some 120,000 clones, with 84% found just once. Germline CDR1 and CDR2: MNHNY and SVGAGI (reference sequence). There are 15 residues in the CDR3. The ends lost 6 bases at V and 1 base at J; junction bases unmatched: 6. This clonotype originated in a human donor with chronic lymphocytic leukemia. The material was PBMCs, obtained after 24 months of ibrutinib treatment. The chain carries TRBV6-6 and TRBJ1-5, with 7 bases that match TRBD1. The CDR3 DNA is TGTGCCAGCAGGGACAGGACCGGGAGCAATCAGCCCCAGCATTTT. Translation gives CASRDRTGSNQPQHF.